This TCR beta chain stems from a study of T cells after yellow fever vaccination. TCRdb redid the calling of the 5' RACE reads with MiXCR, one entry per CDR3 protein. The sample comprises about 630,000 distinct CDR3 sequences, roughly an eighth of which are singletons, and 15% rests with the top ten. Findings and limits, study-wide: The booster response re-showed most primary clones: 95% to 96% CD4, about 89% CD8. A weaker but faster secondary response was observed, peaking on day 5 versus 15.

The CDR3 sequence is 12 residues long. Trimming removed 6 bases from V and 12 bases from J; junction bases left unmatched: 8. Germline-derived CDR1 and CDR2 are SGHTA and FQGNSA. This clonotype was counted between two and nine times. The target antigen is unknown. This clonotype was sampled from a man in his thirties or forties who received the YFV17D yellow fever vaccine. Sequencing was performed on PBMCs, taken on the day of the yellow fever booster vaccination. The V and J genes are TRBV7-2 and TRBJ2-1; the match to TRBD1 covers 7 bases. CDR3 in amino acids: CASRQGDHGQFF. The CDR3 DNA sequence: TGTGCCAGCAGGCAGGGGGACCACGGGCAGTTCTTC.